This is a list of T cell receptor beta chains from one sample in a study of T cells after yellow fever vaccination. Each CDR3 protein is one row after TCRdb ran MiXCR on the 5' RACE reads. The sample has 300,000 to 400,000 distinct CDR3 sequences; more than 8.5% are singletons. The sequences come from PBMCs, collected on the day of the first yellow fever vaccination. These receptors all stem from a young man who received the YFV17D yellow fever vaccine. The CDR3 runs from the conserved cysteine through the conserved F or W. Each record gives: D gene, V gene, clone size, J gene, CDR3 protein, CDR3 DNA. The D gene is left open where the match is weak. Rows may omit the clone size; those that give it use once, few, many or a size class.

-	TRBV5-1	few	TRBJ1-2	CASGDGGGYTF	TGCGCCAGCGGCGACGGTGGTGGCTACACCTTC
-	TRBV18	many	TRBJ1-6	CASSPTQQNSPLHF	TGTGCCAGCTCACCAACACAGCAAAATTCACCCCTCCACTTT
-	TRBV12-3/TRBV12-4	many	TRBJ2-3	CASSFGGPGDTQYF	TGTGCCAGCAGTTTTGGAGGGCCTGGAGATACGCAGTATTTT
-	TRBV20-1	-	TRBJ2-1	CSARDQRQSYNEQFF	TGCAGTGCTAGAGATCAGAGACAGTCCTACAATGAGCAGTTCTTC
TRBD1	TRBV29-1	many	TRBJ2-5	CSVLGQGAGTQYF	TGCAGCGTCCTGGGACAGGGGGCCGGGACCCAGTACTTC
TRBD2	TRBV11-2	many	TRBJ2-1	CASSLELAGVSYNEQFF	TGTGCCAGCAGCTTAGAGCTAGCGGGGGTGTCCTACAATGAGCAGTTCTTC
-	TRBV7-2	few	TRBJ1-1	CASNGAGVNTEAFF	TGTGCCAGCAACGGAGCAGGGGTGAACACTGAAGCTTTCTTT
-	TRBV29-1	-	TRBJ2-3	CSVDNKADYTQYF	TGCAGCGTTGATAACAAGGCGGACTATACGCAGTATTTT
TRBD1	TRBV12-3/TRBV12-4	-	TRBJ2-3	CASRKDRVVTDTQYF	TGTGCCAGCAGGAAGGACAGGGTAGTTACAGATACGCAGTATTTT
-	TRBV7-8	few	TRBJ2-5	CASRAGAGSETQYF	TGTGCCAGCAGGGCCGGGGCAGGGAGCGAGACCCAGTACTTC
-	TRBV9	few	TRBJ2-5	CASSLQSGETQYF	TGTGCCAGCAGCCTTCAGAGCGGGGAGACCCAGTACTTC
-	TRBV6-1	-	TRBJ1-2	CASKGVLDGYTF	TGTGCCAGCAAGGGTGTCCTCGATGGCTACACCTTC
TRBD2	TRBV5-4	-	TRBJ2-3	CASSRTSGGAGDTQYF	TGTGCCAGCAGCCGGACTAGCGGGGGGGCCGGAGATACGCAGTATTTT
TRBD1	TRBV12-3/TRBV12-4	-	TRBJ2-5	CASSDTGVRETQYF	TGTGCCAGCAGTGATACAGGGGTTAGGGAGACCCAGTACTTC
-	TRBV10-3	many	TRBJ2-1	CAISDQDSNEQFF	TGTGCCATCAGTGATCAGGACAGCAATGAGCAGTTCTTC
-	TRBV12-3/TRBV12-4	many	TRBJ1-3	CASSLQGFGYTIYF	TGTGCCAGCAGTTTGCAGGGTTTTGGATACACCATATATTTT
TRBD1	TRBV18	few	TRBJ2-7	CASSHGDSSYEQYF	TGTGCCAGCTCACACGGGGACAGCTCCTACGAGCAGTACTTC
-	TRBV10-3	many	TRBJ2-7	CAISGETATYEQYF	TGTGCCATCAGTGGGGAGACAGCGACCTACGAGCAGTACTTC
-	TRBV5-1	-	TRBJ2-3	CASSSALMFRTSTDTQYF	TGCGCCAGCAGCTCCGCACTGATGTTTCGGACTAGCACAGATACGCAGTATTTT
TRBD1	TRBV9	few	TRBJ2-1	CASSADRASYNEQFF	TGTGCCAGCAGCGCGGACAGGGCCTCCTACAATGAGCAGTTCTTC
TRBD1	TRBV28	few	TRBJ2-3	CASSLRRDRRTDTQYF	TGTGCCAGCAGTTTACGCCGGGACAGGAGAACAGATACGCAGTATTTT
TRBD1	TRBV12-3/TRBV12-4	-	TRBJ2-1	CASSFDRGFYNEQFF	TGTGCCAGCAGTTTCGACAGGGGGTTTTACAATGAGCAGTTCTTC
-	TRBV27	few	TRBJ1-6	CASSVTEVSPLHF	TGTGCCAGCAGTGTAACGGAGGTCTCACCCCTCCACTTT
-	TRBV5-1	-	TRBJ1-2	CASSSQGIGYTF	TGCGCCAGCAGCTCGCAGGGGATAGGCTACACCTTC
-	TRBV5-1	many	TRBJ1-1	CASSPSRRGNTEAFF	TGCGCCAGCAGCCCGTCACGGCGGGGCAACACTGAAGCTTTCTTT
TRBD1	TRBV7-3	-	TRBJ2-1	CASSTGQDYNEQFF	TGTGCCAGCAGCACGGGACAGGACTACAATGAGCAGTTCTTC
-	TRBV2	many	TRBJ1-1	CASRGSDMNTEAFF	TGTGCCAGCAGAGGCAGTGACATGAACACTGAAGCTTTCTTT
-	TRBV25-1	-	TRBJ1-1	CASNEGGDTEAFF	TGTGCCAGCAACGAGGGTGGGGACACTGAAGCTTTCTTT
-	TRBV5-1	many	TRBJ2-1	CASSSPQENRIEQFF	TGCGCCAGCAGCTCGCCACAGGAGAATCGTATTGAGCAGTTCTTC
TRBD2	TRBV4-3	few	TRBJ2-3	CASSQDGGGGAPGSTDTQYF	TGCGCCAGCAGCCAAGATGGAGGCGGGGGGGCGCCTGGGAGCACAGATACGCAGTATTTT
-	TRBV7-2	-	TRBJ2-7	CASSWAEGTYEQYF	TGTGCCAGCAGCTGGGCCGAGGGGACCTACGAGCAGTACTTC
TRBD1	TRBV11-1	-	TRBJ2-1	CASSRRDRDGNEQFF	TGTGCCAGCAGCCGCCGGGACAGGGATGGCAATGAGCAGTTCTTC
-	TRBV6-1	few	TRBJ2-7	CASRTPGEQYF	TGTGCCAGCAGGACGCCCGGCGAGCAGTACTTC
-	TRBV19	-	TRBJ1-5	CASRDSHSNQPQHF	TGTGCCAGTAGGGACAGCCATAGCAATCAGCCCCAGCATTTT
-	TRBV2	many	TRBJ2-7	CASRDGPSYEQYF	TGTGCCAGCAGGGATGGGCCTTCCTACGAGCAGTACTTC
-	TRBV20-1	-	TRBJ2-5	CSGSDYLQETQYF	TGCAGTGGGTCTGACTACCTCCAAGAGACCCAGTACTTC
TRBD2	TRBV5-4	-	TRBJ2-5	CASSLDPSGATKETQYF	TGTGCCAGCAGCTTGGACCCTAGCGGGGCCACAAAAGAGACCCAGTACTTC
-	TRBV12-5	-	TRBJ2-1	CASGQGTWGATDNNEQFF	TGTGCTAGTGGCCAGGGAACATGGGGAGCGACCGATAACAATGAGCAGTTCTTC
-	TRBV6-5	-	TRBJ1-6	CASSYSRTAFNSPLHF	TGTGCCAGCAGTTACTCGAGGACAGCTTTTAATTCACCCCTCCACTTT
-	TRBV5-6	many	TRBJ2-5	CASSLAVGLQETQYF	TGTGCCAGCAGCTTGGCCGTGGGGCTGCAAGAGACCCAGTACTTC
-	TRBV5-1	-	TRBJ2-2	CASSLLLATNTGELFF	TGCGCCAGCAGCTTGCTCCTAGCGACGAACACCGGGGAGCTGTTTTTT
-	TRBV19	few	TRBJ1-5	CASNSVTNQPQHF	TGTGCCAGCAACAGTGTTACGAATCAGCCCCAGCATTTT
TRBD1	TRBV7-9	few	TRBJ1-2	CASSPRQGLANYGYTF	TGTGCCAGCAGCCCAAGACAGGGTTTAGCTAACTATGGCTACACCTTC
-	TRBV20-1	-	TRBJ1-1	CSARDFGTEAFF	TGCAGTGCTCGGGACTTCGGTACTGAAGCTTTCTTT
-	TRBV20-1	few	TRBJ2-2	CSAQGHTGELFF	TGCAGTGCCCAGGGGCACACCGGGGAGCTGTTTTTT
-	TRBV5-1	many	TRBJ1-1	CASRRDPTGNTEAFF	TGCGCCAGCAGACGGGACCCTACAGGTAACACTGAAGCTTTCTTT
-	TRBV7-9	few	TRBJ1-2	CASSSRQALGGYTF	TGTGCCAGCAGCTCACGACAGGCGTTAGGGGGCTACACCTTC
-	TRBV4-2	few	TRBJ1-4	CASSQEGQAPFF	TGTGCCAGCAGCCAAGAAGGCCAGGCCCCGTTTTTT
-	TRBV12-3/TRBV12-4	many	TRBJ2-1	CASSLDGNEQFF	TGTGCCAGCAGTTTGGACGGCAATGAGCAGTTCTTC
-	TRBV10-3	-	TRBJ2-3	CAISDRETDTQSF	TGTGCCATCAGTGACCGAGAAACAGATACGCAGTCTTTT
-	TRBV6-2/TRBV6-3	-	TRBJ1-3	CGSSYRGGISGNTIYF	TGTGGCAGCAGTTACCGCGGGGGGATCTCTGGAAACACCATATATTTT
-	TRBV2	-	TRBJ1-2	CASSGTSVYGYTF	TGTGCCAGCAGTGGGACGTCGGTATATGGCTACACCTTC
TRBD2	TRBV5-4	-	TRBJ2-3	CASSPDGSGGRSDTQYF	TGTGCCAGCAGCCCGGACGGTAGCGGGGGGAGGTCAGATACGCAGTATTTT
-	TRBV3-1	-	TRBJ1-4	CASSQGANNEILFF	TGTGCCAGCAGCCAAGGGGCGAATAATGAAATACTGTTTTTT
TRBD2	TRBV7-2	few	TRBJ2-1	CASSLGLADKQFF	TGTGCCAGCAGCCTCGGACTAGCGGATAAGCAGTTCTTC